This T cell receptor beta chain comes out of a study of blood T cell repertoires in COVID-19 (dated by TCRdb to 2019 to 2021). Context from the whole study: Samples covering the acute and convalescent phases of COVID-19 were provided by collaborators in the United States, Italy and Spain. The material from the prospective study consisted of cDNA or gDNA derived from T cells, B-cell-depleted T cells, or PBMCs. Subjects who had been exposed to COVID-19, were actively infected with it, or had recovered from it provided the deeply sampled blood TCRbeta repertoires that made up the dataset. A freely available public database, intended as a resource for researchers studying the immune response to SARS-CoV-2, is where the repertoires were released. Samples were obtained from the ongoing ImmuneRACE study (first 160 participants) and from about 1,300 subjects provided by 6 global collaborators. A de-identified subject ID, COVID-19 status, age in years and sex were almost always included in the sample metadata. HLA class I and class II types, where available, came from metadata supplied by the sample provider rather than from assay-based typing. Overall study results and their limits: How much clinical and demographic metadata was included differed by source and by participant, and the metadata was provided uncurated.

A second Seattle source provided samples from volunteer blood donors who had recovered from COVID-19. Each collaborating institution followed its own protocols to collect whole blood in K2EDTA tubes. For TCRbeta analysis, collaborators shipped samples in one of three forms: frozen whole blood, isolated PBMCs, or DNA extracted from either of those sample types. About this clone: Which antigen it targets is not known. One base away there is no much larger clone; base qualities are not given.

The CDR3 covers 15 residues, taking in both the cysteine and the phenylalanine. The read is trimmed to its CDR3 DNA, 45 bases read in frame from base 1. Trimming at the junction amounts to 2 bases on V and 2 bases on J, and the germline ends lie 10 bases apart. Taken from the germline V gene, the CDR1 and CDR2 loops are SGHTA and FQGNSA. The immunoSEQ Assay, a bias-controlled multiplex PCR, was used to amplify TCRbeta CDR3 regions from genomic DNA. The source study handled its data this way. The number of nucleated cells in each sample was estimated from the amplification of reference gene primers within the assay. Sequence reads were collapsed and filtered to measure the absolute abundance of every unique TCRbeta CDR3 rearrangement. For each sample, productive Simpson clonality was calculated as the square root of Simpson's diversity index across productive rearrangements. In TCRdb, the immuneACCESS table is reduced to in-frame sequences with V and J assigned. These tables do not hold every clone; where another copy was compared, an unresolved V gene accounts for under half, and the others remain unexplained. From that table come the V and J calls and clone size; the DNA was used to work out D and trimming. The table for this sample lists about 180,000 clones; approximately 90% of them were counted only once. About 1.9% of the sample is in the top ten clones.

The chain is assembled from TRBV7-2 and TRBJ2-4; TRBD2 could be the D gene, as 6 bases match. The sample consisted of peripheral blood. This sequence originates from a man aged 18 to 30 who had recovered from COVID-19. CDR3 loop: CASSLLEGTKNIQYF. The DNA is TGTGCCAGCAGCTTACTGGAGGGAACCAAAAACATTCAGTACTTC. Supplemented by the reference TRBV7-2 and TRBJ2-4 proteins around the CDR3, the complete variable domain is GAGVSQSPSNKVTEKGKDVELRCDPISGHTALYWYRQSLGQGLEFLIYFQGNSAPDKSGLPSDRFSAERTGGSVSTLTIQRTQQEDSAVYLCASSLLEGTKNIQYFGAGTRLSVL.